What follows is one T cell receptor beta chain and its context. Its antigen specificity is not known. One end of the junction varies from germline; a read error may be responsible. This sample stems from a study of tumor and adjacent non-tumor tissue in lung cancer (dated by TCRdb to 2016 to 2018). Describing the broader study: Patients with adenocarcinoma (about twelve), squamous cell carcinoma (2) and small cell lung cancer (1) were included in the cohort. The 15 or so patients were aged roughly 31 to 80 years, included 10 men and 5 women, and had TNM stage I to III disease. For each patient, one tumor sample and one normal lung sample were taken, giving about 29 paired specimens that underwent TCRbeta CDR3 sequencing. Using bulk TCRbeta repertoires from around 14 lung cancer patients, the study set lung tumor tissue side by side with matched distant non-tumor lung tissue. Sequencing generated a total of around 120 million productive TCRbeta reads, averaging roughly 4.2 million reads per sample.

RNA was isolated from bulk unsorted tissue, and RNA quality was assessed with a NanoDrop ND-1000 and an Agilent 2100. Distant non-tumor tissue taken more than 3 cm from the tumor edge was used as the normal lung sample. Donors were newly diagnosed lung cancer patients admitted for thoracic surgery in China between August and November 2014, without prior chemotherapy. Anyone who had undergone radiotherapy or chemotherapy before, or who had another cancer at the same time, was left out of the study. Surgical tissue pieces of about 1-2.1 cm3 were preserved in RNAlater solution and stored at -80 °C until use. Broad study findings and their caveats: Neither the sequencing platform nor unique molecular identifiers are named or mentioned anywhere in the methods. Peripheral blood was not sequenced, so blood TCRbeta repertoires were not examined in the lung cancer patients of the study. Only about 15 patients were in the cohort, and the authors stated that larger samples and more detailed clinical data are needed. Significantly higher TCR diversity was found in younger patients, and higher tumor TCR diversity was associated with shorter overall and disease-free survival. Tumor tissue showed significantly greater TCR diversity (inverse Simpson) than normal lung tissue (roughly 390 vs 170, P = 0.0075, Mann-Whitney U test). In normal lung, the top 100 clones accounted for a significantly larger cumulative share of the repertoire than in tumor tissue.

From the cysteine through the phenylalanine, the CDR3 covers 15 amino acids. Only CDR3 DNA is held: 45 bases, read in frame from base 1. Library construction relied on multiplex PCR. Instrument used: Illumina HiSeq 2500. TCRbeta libraries were constructed through three rounds of nested PCR with primers (Table S4) according to protocols adapted from ARM-PCR. Before sequencing, PCR products of 200-500 bp were cut from the gel and purified using the QIAquick gel extraction kit. In the source study's methods: Reads were cleaned using Trimmomatic, were merged into complete CDR3 sequences using FLASH, and were assigned to V(D)J germline segments using MiTCR. Clonal diversity was calculated as the inverse Simpson's index using VDJtools. A read counted as productive if the sequence was in-frame and lacked a premature stop codon. TCRdb reprocessing: public reads trimmed at Q25 with fastp, clones called with MiXCR, in-frame beta chains kept. Merged by CDR3 protein, the rows form single entries marked with the most common genes and DNA. The authors' filters were not applied to this entry. The sample table shows approximately 100,000 distinct CDR3 sequences, and about 65% are seen once. The top ten clones comprise 15% to 20% of the sample.

The clonotype was recovered from a man aged 55-75 years with non-small cell lung cancer. Sequencing was done on a sample of distant non-tumor lung tissue. This chain is built from TRBV12-3 or TRBV12-4 and TRBJ1-5; the junction holds 8 bases that match TRBD1. This receptor carries the CDR3 CAGSRQGQGNQPQHF. The nucleotide sequence is TGTGCCGGCAGTAGACAGGGGCAGGGCAATCAGCCCCAACATTTT.